The 10 T cell receptor beta chains below all came from one sample that was sequenced in a study of blood T cells in healthy people across ages. Primed by a sample-barcoded 5' primer and a J-beta primer mix, a second PCR proceeded for 7 to 11 cycles. TCRdb fed the 5' RACE reads into MiXCR, producing one record per CDR3 protein. The data contain approximately 760,000 distinct CDR3 sequences, roughly 25% of them singletons. These data were also filed under a second study, of T cells of mothers and their children.

Material: blood. These receptors were collected from a boy younger than 18 in good health.

This clonotype showed up just a few times. The chain uses TRBV5-1 and TRBJ2-7; D unresolved. Germline lookup yields CDR1 SGHRS and CDR2 YFSETQ. The CDR3 loop spans 14 amino acids. V shed 3 bases and J shed 2 bases, with 12 bases lying between them. The CDR3 reads CASSSEWSPYEQYF. The CDR3 nucleotides are TGCGCCAGCAGCTCGGAGTGGTCTCCCTACGAGCAGTACTTC.

The chain couples TRBV6-6 to TRBJ2-1; 9 nucleotides match TRBD1. Germline V gene lookup returns CDR1 MNHNY and CDR2 SVGAGI (reference sequence). The length of the CDR3 is 15 residues. V was clipped by 5 bases and J by 4 bases; unmatched bases: 6. The CDR3 DNA sequence: TGTGCCAGCAGTAAGGGGACAGGGAAATACAATGAGCAGTTCTTC. Its translation: CASSKGTGKYNEQFF.

The V call is TRBV15, the J call TRBJ2-5; no firm D call. The CDR3 runs 14 residues. V gave up 1 base and J gave up 2 bases, with 8 bases separating them. Germline lookup yields CDR1 LNHNV and CDR2 YYDKDF (reference sequence). The CDR3 region is CATSRGRSQETQYF. CDR3 sequence (DNA): TGTGCCACCAGCAGAGGACGGTCTCAAGAGACCCAGTACTTC.

J is TRBJ2-3 and V is TRBV20-1; 8 positions agree with TRBD1. CDR1 DFQATT and CDR2 SNEGSKA come from the germline V gene (reference sequence). The CDR3 extends over 16 amino acids. V was clipped by 3 bases and J by 4 bases; unmatched bases: 12. The CDR3 reads CSASWTGRRPSDTQYF. CDR3 coding DNA: TGCAGTGCTAGTTGGACAGGGCGGCGTCCGTCAGATACGCAGTATTTT.

This clonotype was picked up a small number of times. The chain links TRBV19 to TRBJ1-1; D is ambiguous. The germline gives CDR1 LNHDA, CDR2 SQIVND (reference sequence). CDR3 size: 11 residues. The V end was cut by 7 bases, the J end by 5 bases, with 8 bases between. The CDR3 spells CASILHTEAFF. As DNA, the CDR3 is TGTGCCAGTATTTTGCATACTGAAGCTTTCTTT.

The genes are TRBV7-3 and TRBJ2-1; D unresolved. Per the germline V gene, CDR1 is SGHTA and CDR2 is FQGTGA. With 3 bases removed from V and 5 bases from J, the gap between germline ends came to 8 bases. The CDR3 totals 13 residues. Here the CDR3 DNA reads TGTGCCAGCAGCTTTAACAAAGACAATGAGCAGTTCTTC. It yields the protein CASSFNKDNEQFF.

This chain joins TRBV20-1 and TRBJ1-2; D is undetermined. Germline lookup yields CDR1 DFQATT and CDR2 SNEGSKA (reference sequence). The CDR3 consists of 13 residues. V was pared by 2 bases and J by 4 bases, with 11 bases between. This chain's CDR3 is CSARPQVAYGYTF. DNA of the CDR3: TGCAGTGCTAGACCACAAGTCGCCTATGGCTACACCTTC.

Only a few counts were recorded for this clonotype. The chain recombines TRBV3-1 with TRBJ2-5; D call uncertain. V was cut by 1 base and J by 2 bases, with 11 bases left in between. This CDR3 has 15 residues. Germline V CDR1 and CDR2: LGHDT, YNNKEL (reference sequence). CDR3 in amino acids: CASSQVRLIQETQYF. CDR3 DNA sequence: TGTGCCAGCAGCCAAGTGAGGCTGATTCAAGAGACCCAGTACTTC.

The gene calls are TRBV29-1 and TRBJ2-2; TRBD1 aligns across 8 bases. CDR1 SQVTM and CDR2 ANQGSEA come from the germline V gene. This CDR3 contains 13 residues. CDR3 amino acids: CSALGQVPGELFF. CDR3 coding DNA: TGCAGTGCTCTGGGACAGGTGCCCGGGGAGCTGTTTTTT.

This clonotype occurred a few times. The V and J genes are TRBV28 and TRBJ2-5; 8 bases line up with TRBD1. Germline V gene data show CDR1 as MDHEN and CDR2 as SYDVKM. Germline trimming cut 4 bases from V and 1 base from J; bases unmatched to any gene: 5. The CDR3 sequence is 15 residues long. The CDR3 protein is CASSSKDRVQETQYF. CDR3 DNA: TGTGCCAGCAGTTCCAAGGACAGGGTCCAAGAGACCCAGTACTTC.